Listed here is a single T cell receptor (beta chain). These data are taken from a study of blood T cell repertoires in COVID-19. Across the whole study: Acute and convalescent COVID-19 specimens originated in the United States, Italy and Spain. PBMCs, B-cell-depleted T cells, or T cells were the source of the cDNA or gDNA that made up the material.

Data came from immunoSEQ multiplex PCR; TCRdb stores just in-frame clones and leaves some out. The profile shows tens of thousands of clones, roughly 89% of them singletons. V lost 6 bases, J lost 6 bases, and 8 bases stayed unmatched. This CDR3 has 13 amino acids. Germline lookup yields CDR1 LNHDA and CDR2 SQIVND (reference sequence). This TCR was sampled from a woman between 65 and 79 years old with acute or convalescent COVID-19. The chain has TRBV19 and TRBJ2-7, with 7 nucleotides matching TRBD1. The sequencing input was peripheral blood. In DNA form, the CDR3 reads TGTGCCAGTAGACACAGGGGTGGAGGCGAGCAGTACTTC. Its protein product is CASRHRGGGEQYF.